These 7 T cell receptor beta chains share one sample of origin, sequenced in a study of T cell responses to AZD1222 COVID-19 vaccine. Using immunoSEQ multiplex PCR, the repertoire was profiled, and TCRdb retains in-frame clones only, with some absent. The sample yields approximately 60,000 clones, about 79% seen once. The specimen was peripheral blood, collected on day 0 of AZD1222 vaccination. The receptors were gathered from an adult in good health.

The chain employs TRBV10-3 and TRBJ1-2; no reliable D call. The V end lost 3 bases, the J end lost 0 bases, and 11 bases lay between the germline ends. CDR3 length: 15 residues. The germline V gene encodes CDR1 ENHRY and CDR2 SYGVKD. This chain's CDR3 is CAISDPGKANYGYTF. CDR3 DNA sequence: TGTGCCATCAGTGATCCGGGGAAGGCTAACTATGGCTACACCTTC.

The gene calls are TRBV27 and TRBJ2-1; tentative D call: TRBD1 (5 bases). The germline V gene has CDR1 MNHEY and CDR2 SMNVEV (reference sequence). The V and J ends lost 6 bases and 7 bases respectively, with 16 bases between them. The CDR3 length is 14 residues. Here the CDR3 reads CASSSRAPANEQFF. The CDR3 DNA sequence: TGTGCCAGCAGCTCCAGGGCCCCGGCAAATGAGCAGTTCTTC.

In this sample, this clone turned up once. The J gene is TRBJ2-1, the V gene TRBV27, with TRBD2 matching over 9 bases. CDR3 length equals 15 residues. Germline lookup yields CDR1 MNHEY and CDR2 SMNVEV (reference sequence). V trimming: 4 bases; J trimming: 9 bases; junction bases outside the gene matches: 10. CDR3 protein: CASSSAGGARVEQFF. The CDR3 region has the DNA TGTGCCAGCAGTTCCGCGGGGGGGGCAAGGGTTGAGCAGTTCTTC.

V and J are TRBV11-1 and TRBJ2-1; TRBD2 matches 7 bases. There are 15 residues in the CDR3. CDR1 is SGHAT and CDR2 is FQDESV in the germline V gene (reference sequence). V lost 4 bases, J lost 3 bases, and 6 bases stayed unmatched. The CDR3 protein is CASSWSSGDYNEQFF. The CDR3 DNA reads as TGTGCCAGCAGCTGGTCTAGCGGAGACTACAATGAGCAGTTCTTC. Complete variable domain (other parts from reference TRBV11-1 and TRBJ2-1): EAEVAQSPRYKITEKSQAVAFWCDPISGHATLYWYRQILGQGPELLVQFQDESVVDDSQLPKDRFSAERLKGVDSTLKIQPAELGDSAMYLCASSWSSGDYNEQFFGPGTRLTVL.

The chain links TRBV6-5 to TRBJ1-2, with a weak D call TRBD1 (5 bases). The CDR3 is 15 residues long. Deletions cut 0 bases from V and 8 bases from J, with 16 bases between. Germline lookup yields CDR1 MNHEY and CDR2 SVGAGI. The CDR3 here is CASSYSGTVPRGYTF. The CDR3 coding sequence is TGTGCCAGCAGTTACTCCGGGACCGTTCCGAGGGGCTACACCTTC.

This chain uses TRBV28 with TRBJ1-1, with 7 bases lining up with TRBD1. The CDR3 has 16 residues. CDR1 is MDHEN and CDR2 is SYDVKM in the germline V gene. Trimming cost V 6 bases and J 0 bases; bases outside gene matches: 10. The CDR3: CASRRGGTGLNTEAFF. Written as DNA, the CDR3 is TGTGCCAGCAGGAGAGGGGGCACGGGATTGAACACTGAAGCTTTCTTT.

The J gene is TRBJ1-3, the V gene TRBV12-3 or TRBV12-4; D is unclear. CDR3 length: 13 residues. V was shortened by 6 bases and J by 0 bases, with 6 bases between the two germline ends. The CDR3 sequence: CASRALSGNTIYF. The CDR3 nucleotides read TGTGCCAGCAGGGCCCTCTCTGGAAACACCATATATTTT.